These 4 T cell receptor beta chains came from one sample sequenced in a study of OX40 agonist ivuxolimab in advanced cancers. Profiling relied on immunoSEQ multiplex PCR, and the TCRdb table lists in-frame clones only, not all of them. The profile covers about 80,000 clones, with around 90% appearing a single time and approximately 12% taken by the ten largest. The specimen was CD4+ or CD8+ T cells sorted from blood, collected in a trial of the OX40 agonist ivuxolimab. Receptor source: an adult with an advanced solid tumor such as melanoma, head and neck, liver or kidney cancer.

This clone was detected once. This sequence joins TRBV9 and TRBJ2-3, with 11 bases matching TRBD1. The germline gives CDR1 SGDLS, CDR2 YYNGEE. The ends lost 0 bases at V and 6 bases at J; junction bases unmatched: 3. The CDR3 totals 15 residues. The CDR3 loop is CASSVAGDRGDTQYF. As DNA, the CDR3 is TGTGCCAGCAGCGTAGCTGGGGACAGGGGGGATACGCAGTATTTT.

The CDR3 protein is CASSLMAPSGSDEQFF. The CDR3 bases are TGCGCCAGCAGCTTAATGGCTCCTAGCGGGAGTGATGAGCAGTTCTTC. This chain links TRBV5-1 with TRBJ2-1, with 10 bases fitting TRBD2. J was trimmed by 8 bases and V by 2 bases; bases with no gene match: 10. This CDR3 spans 16 amino acids. The germline CDR1 and CDR2 sequences are SGHRS and YFSETQ. Drawing the rest from reference TRBV5-1 and TRBJ2-1, the complete variable domain is KAGVTQTPRYLIKTRGQQVTLSCSPISGHRSVSWYQQTPGQGLQFLFEYFSETQRNKGNFPGRFSGRQFSNSRSEMNVSTLELGDSALYLCASSLMAPSGSDEQFFGPGTRLTVL.

The genes are TRBV19 and TRBJ2-7, with 7 bases fitting TRBD2. The germline V gene encodes CDR1 LNHDA and CDR2 SQIVND (reference sequence). V lost 3 bases to trimming and J lost 3 bases; unmatched junction nucleotides: 2. The CDR3 runs 13 residues. CDR3 sequence reads: CASSMSGNYEQYF. CDR3 coding DNA: TGTGCCAGTAGTATGAGCGGGAACTACGAGCAGTACTTC.

The chain has TRBV10-1 and TRBJ2-7; possible D gene TRBD1, 5 bases. Per the germline V gene, CDR1 is WNHNN and CDR2 is SYGVQD (reference sequence). The CDR3 covers 14 residues. V dropped 2 bases and J dropped 2 bases, with 10 bases sitting between them. The CDR3 reads CASSEAGLPYEQYF. CDR3 nucleotides: TGCGCCAGCAGTGAGGCAGGGCTGCCCTACGAGCAGTACTTC.